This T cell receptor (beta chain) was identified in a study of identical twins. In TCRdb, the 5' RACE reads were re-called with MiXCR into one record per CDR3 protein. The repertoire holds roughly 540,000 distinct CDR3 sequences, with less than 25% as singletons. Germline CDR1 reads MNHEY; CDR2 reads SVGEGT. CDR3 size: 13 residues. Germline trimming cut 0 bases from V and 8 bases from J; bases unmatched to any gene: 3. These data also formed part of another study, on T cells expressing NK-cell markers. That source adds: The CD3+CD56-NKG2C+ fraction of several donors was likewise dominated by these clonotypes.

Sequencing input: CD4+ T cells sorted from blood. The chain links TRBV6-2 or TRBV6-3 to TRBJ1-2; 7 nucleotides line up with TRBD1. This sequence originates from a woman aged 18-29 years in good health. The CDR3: CASSYSDRRGYTF. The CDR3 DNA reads TGTGCCAGCAGTTACTCGGACAGGCGCGGCTACACCTTC.